These 16 T cell receptor beta chains were sequenced from one sample in a study of OX40 agonist ivuxolimab in advanced cancers. This table comes from immunoSEQ multiplex PCR, and its TCRdb copy is limited to in-frame clones, with some not included. The sample comprises 85,000 to 100,000 clones, roughly 90% of which are singletons, and just under 0.8% rests with the top ten. The sample was CD4+ or CD8+ T cells sorted from blood, taken in a trial of the OX40 agonist ivuxolimab. These receptors were obtained from an adult with an advanced solid tumor such as melanoma, head and neck, liver or kidney cancer.

This chain uses TRBV27 with TRBJ2-5; 13 bases agree with TRBD2. This CDR3 is 19 amino acids long. Losses at the gene ends were 5 bases for V and 5 bases for J; bases not matched to a gene: 17. The V gene's germline CDR1 is MNHEY and CDR2 SMNVEV (reference sequence). Written as DNA, the CDR3 is TGTGCCAGCAGTACCCGACTAGCGGGGGGTGTTTCTTCGGTGGAGACCCAGTACTTC. Its protein is CASSTRLAGGVSSVETQYF.

The chain carries TRBV30 and TRBJ2-1; D is unclear. With 4 bases removed from V and 6 bases from J, the gap between germline ends came to 13 bases. Looked up from germline, CDR1 is GTSNPN and CDR2 is SVGIG (reference sequence). This CDR3 has 13 residues. CDR3 nucleotides: TGTGCCTGGAAACTGGAAGCCCCCAATGAGCAGTTCTTC. Its translation is CAWKLEAPNEQFF.

The chain joins TRBV2 to TRBJ1-1, with a weak D call TRBD1 (6 bases). CDR1 SNHLY and CDR2 FYNNEI come from the germline V gene. Between the trimmed V and J ends, which lost 2 bases and 0 bases, there was a span of 13 bases. This CDR3 spans 16 amino acids. CDR3 sequence: CASSELRGRVNTEAFF. CDR3 DNA: TGTGCCAGCAGTGAACTCAGGGGAAGAGTGAACACTGAAGCTTTCTTT.

The rearrangement joins TRBV18 to TRBJ2-7; maybe TRBD1 (6 bases). The CDR3 contains 13 residues. V was shortened by 0 bases and J by 6 bases, with 9 bases between the two germline ends. Germline assignment: CDR1 KGHSH and CDR2 LQKENI. CDR3 sequence: CASSPPDSIEQYF. As DNA, the CDR3 is TGTGCCAGCTCACCACCGGACAGCATCGAGCAGTACTTC.

This clone was picked up a small number of times. V and J are TRBV20-1 and TRBJ2-2; D not resolved. The CDR3 has 11 residues. The ends were cut back, 5 bases at V and 6 bases at J, with 7 bases in the middle. From germline, CDR1 is DFQATT and CDR2 SNEGSKA (reference sequence). In DNA, the CDR3 is TGCAGTGCTTCTTTATCCGGGGAGCTGTTTTTT. Its protein is CSASLSGELFF.

The V gene is TRBV11-1, the J gene TRBJ2-1; no definite D call. From germline, CDR1 is SGHAT and CDR2 FQDESV (reference sequence). The CDR3 is made up of 14 amino acids. V dropped 1 base and J dropped 0 bases, with 4 bases sitting between them. CDR3 DNA sequence: TGTGCCAGCAGCTTAGGCAGCTCCTACAATGAGCAGTTCTTC. Protein sequence: CASSLGSSYNEQFF.

The V gene is TRBV5-1, the J gene TRBJ2-1, with 11 bases identical to TRBD2. Germline CDR1 SGHRS, CDR2 YFSETQ. Losses at the gene ends were 2 bases for V and 7 bases for J; bases not matched to a gene: 5. CDR3 length: 15 amino acids. The chain's CDR3 is CASSFSGGAGNEQFF. CDR3 sequence (DNA): TGCGCCAGCAGCTTTAGCGGGGGGGCCGGTAATGAGCAGTTCTTC.

This chain connects TRBV7-9 to TRBJ2-5; D unclear. CDR1 SEHNR and CDR2 FQNEAQ come from the germline V gene (reference sequence). Deletions cut 4 bases from V and 2 bases from J, with 8 bases between. This CDR3 has 13 residues. The DNA of the CDR3 is TGTGCCAGCAGCTGGGTCGGACAAGAGACCCAGTACTTC. Protein product: CASSWVGQETQYF.

This clone has just one count. V is TRBV19 and J is TRBJ1-1; 8 nucleotides agree with TRBD1. The V gene end was trimmed by 6 bases and the J gene end by 2 bases; junction bases not matched to a gene: 5. Per the germline V gene, CDR1 is LNHDA and CDR2 is SQIVND (reference sequence). CDR3 size: 14 residues. This chain's CDR3 is CASSRDRRNTEAFF. CDR3 sequence (DNA): TGTGCCAGTAGCAGGGACAGGCGAAACACTGAAGCTTTCTTT.

This chain links TRBV19 with TRBJ1-5; D gene unclear. V lost 5 bases and J lost 6, with 8 bases in between. CDR3 length: 12 residues. CDR1 is LNHDA and CDR2 is SQIVND in the germline V gene (reference sequence). Written as DNA, the CDR3 is TGTGCCAGTAGTCTATCGCTTCAGCCCCAGCATTTT. It codes for CASSLSLQPQHF.

The V gene is TRBV5-4, the J gene TRBJ2-3; 13 nucleotides align to TRBD2. The ends lost 3 bases at V and 4 bases at J; junction bases unmatched: 8. From germline, CDR1 is SGHNT and CDR2 YYREEE (reference sequence). CDR3 size: 17 residues. The CDR3 DNA sequence: TGTGCCAGCAGCTCTAGACTAGCGGGGGGCCTGGCAGATACGCAGTATTTT. It specifies CASSSRLAGGLADTQYF.

This chain links TRBV7-9 with TRBJ2-7; 8 bases are a match to TRBD2. This CDR3 has 14 amino acids. From germline, CDR1 is SEHNR and CDR2 FQNEAQ (reference sequence). V was clipped by 4 bases and J by 4 bases; unmatched bases: 6. The CDR3 is CASSYGGAVYEQYF. The CDR3 nucleotides read TGTGCCAGCAGCTACGGGGGGGCCGTTTACGAGCAGTACTTC.

The chain carries TRBV5-1 and TRBJ2-3; D tentatively fits TRBD1 or TRBD2 (6 bases each). Looked up from germline, CDR1 is SGHRS and CDR2 is YFSETQ. Trimming cost V 5 bases and J 5 bases, with 15 bases left between them. The CDR3 length is 14 residues. The CDR3 DNA is TGCGCCAGCAGTGAGGGGGGCGCGGAAGATACGCAGTATTTT. Protein product: CASSEGGAEDTQYF.

V and J are TRBV7-2 and TRBJ2-6; D may be TRBD1 (6 bases). The CDR3 covers 17 residues. Trimming left V 0 bases short and J 2 bases short, with 11 bases between. Germline-derived CDR1 and CDR2 are SGHTA and FQGNSA. The CDR3 sequence is CASSLAGGAAGANVLTF. CDR3 DNA: TGTGCCAGCAGCTTAGCTGGGGGCGCGGCTGGGGCCAACGTCCTGACTTTC. Combining the CDR3 with reference TRBV7-2 and TRBJ2-6 gives the whole variable domain GAGVSQSPSNKVTEKGKDVELRCDPISGHTALYWYRQSLGQGLEFLIYFQGNSAPDKSGLPSDRFSAERTGGSVSTLTIQRTQQEDSAVYLCASSLAGGAAGANVLTFGAGSRLTVL.

The chain recombines TRBV11-2 with TRBJ2-5; 7 bases fit TRBD1. The DNA matches TRBJ2-7 better at its end, which makes the J call doubtful. Germline V gene sequence: CDR1 SGHAT, CDR2 FQNNGV. The CDR3 consists of 14 residues. This chain's CDR3 is CASRHPRTGYEQYF. The CDR3 DNA follows: TGTGCCAGCAGACACCCGCGGACAGGTTACGAGCAGTACTTC.

This rearrangement joins TRBV4-3 to TRBJ2-3; 8 nucleotides line up with TRBD2. The CDR3 extends over 17 amino acids. J lost 0 bases, V lost 0 bases, and 5 bases had no gene match. Germline V gives CDR1 LGHNA, CDR2 YSLEER. The CDR3: CASSQDRGTSSTDTQYF. The DNA for the CDR3 is TGCGCCAGCAGCCAAGATAGAGGGACTAGTAGCACAGATACGCAGTATTTT.